Given below is one T cell receptor beta chain in context. The sample belongs to a study of blood T cell repertoires in COVID-19. Clones were sequenced by immunoSEQ multiplex PCR, and TCRdb holds only the in-frame ones, with some missing. In the table there are about 220,000 clones, 75% to 85% of which are singletons. Germline CDR1 and CDR2: MDHEN and SYDVKM. The CDR3 is 17 residues long. Trimming took 2 bases from V and 1 from J, leaving 17 bases between them. The specimen sequenced was peripheral blood. The rearrangement uses TRBV28 and TRBJ1-2, with D possibly TRBD1 on 6 matching bases. The receptor was isolated from a woman in her sixties or seventies with COVID-19, enrolled during active disease. CDR3 in DNA: TGTGCCAGCAGTTTAGACATGGGGACAAGTCTTAACTATGGCTACACCTTC. Its protein is CASSLDMGTSLNYGYTF.